This paragraph covers one T cell receptor beta chain sequence. This record comes from a study of blood T cell repertoires in COVID-19. Background on the study: COVID-19 samples, acute and convalescent, were from the United States, Italy and Spain. Sample material is recorded as cDNA or gDNA derived from T cells, B-cell-depleted T cells, or PBMCs.

Seattle-derived patients entered the study during active infection and were followed longitudinally. The CDR3 contains 14 residues. Germline CDR1 SGHAT, CDR2 FQNNGV. V was trimmed by 2 bases and J by 4 bases, leaving 8 bases between them. Authors' methods: Estimates of nucleated cell counts were drawn from the amplification of reference gene primers. Generated by immunoSEQ multiplex PCR, the TCRdb table keeps only in-frame clones and is missing some. D and trimming were read from the DNA, whereas the V and J calls and clone size are those reported in that table. The sample lists 150,000 to 200,000 clones, about 90% occurring once.

Sequencing input: peripheral blood. This TCR was recovered from a man aged 25 to 45 with COVID-19, enrolled during active disease. The chain combines TRBV11-2 with TRBJ1-4; D remains unclear. The CDR3 nucleotides are TGTGCCAGCAGCTTAAGTCAGGTTAATGAAAAACTGTTTTTT. As protein: CASSLSQVNEKLFF.